Included here is one TCR beta chain sequence, with context. Its antigen remains unknown. This entry is derived from a study of T cells expressing NK-cell markers. Study information: In sorted CD3+CD56+NKG2C+, CD3+CD56+NKG2C- and CD3+CD56-NKG2C+ T cells, TCR beta repertoires were obtained. General study results and limits: Also leading the CD3+CD56-NKG2C+ fraction in a few donors were these clonotypes.

This CDR3 contains 12 residues. Germline-derived CDR1 and CDR2 are MNHEY and SVGEGT. Libraries used 5'RACE template switching adding universal primer site and UMIs. One entry per CDR3 protein, without DNA, is what TCRdb gives after re-calling the 5' RACE reads. In all, the sample yields approximately 440,000 distinct CDR3 sequences. Sample: blood T cells: a sorted CD56 or NKG2C T cell subset, CD4+ or CD8+ T cells, or bulk PBMC T cells (not recorded which). The genes are TRBV6-2 or TRBV6-3 and TRBJ1-5; no DNA is available, so the TRBD1 call from TCRdb remains unchecked. The origin of this receptor is a woman aged 45-60 years in good health. The CDR3: CATSGINQPQHF.